This T cell receptor (beta chain) originates from a study of blood T cells in healthy people across ages. Using a J-beta primer mix together with a sample-barcoded 5' primer, a second PCR was run for about 6 to 12 cycles. TCRdb reanalysed the 5' RACE reads using MiXCR and keeps one entry per CDR3 protein. The data show about 1.8 million distinct CDR3 sequences, roughly 50% seen once. Whole-study results and caveats: Higher diversity and more naive CD4+ cells were features of long-lived donors, compared to aged donors.

This clonotype was counted between two and nine times. The antigen is not known. Trimming took off 7 bases at V and 6 bases at J, with 24 bases between the two ends. The CDR3 loop spans 16 amino acids. CDR1 is SGHTA and CDR2 is FQGNSA in the germline V gene. This chain uses TRBV7-2 with TRBJ1-2; tentative D call: TRBD1 (5 bases). The receptor's source is a middle-aged woman in good health. Sequenced material: blood. This CDR3 is CASTKPLGSGSDGYTF. In nucleotides, the CDR3 is TGTGCCAGCACCAAACCCCTGGGGTCAGGGTCTGATGGCTACACCTTC.